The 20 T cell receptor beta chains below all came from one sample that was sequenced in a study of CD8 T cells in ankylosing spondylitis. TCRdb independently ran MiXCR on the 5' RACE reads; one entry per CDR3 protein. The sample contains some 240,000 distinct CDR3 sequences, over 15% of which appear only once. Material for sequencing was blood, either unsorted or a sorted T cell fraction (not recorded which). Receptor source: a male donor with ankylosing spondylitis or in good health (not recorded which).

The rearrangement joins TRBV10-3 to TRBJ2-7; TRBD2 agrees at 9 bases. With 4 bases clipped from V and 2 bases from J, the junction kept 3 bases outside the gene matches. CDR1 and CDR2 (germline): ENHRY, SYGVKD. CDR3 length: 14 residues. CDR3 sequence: CAISATSGTYEQYF. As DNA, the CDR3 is TGTGCCATCAGTGCGACTAGCGGAACCTACGAGCAGTACTTC.

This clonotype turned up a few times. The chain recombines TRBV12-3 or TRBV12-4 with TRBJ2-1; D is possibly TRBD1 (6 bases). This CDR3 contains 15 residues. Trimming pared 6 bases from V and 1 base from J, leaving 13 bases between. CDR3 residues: CASRSQGGSYNEQFF. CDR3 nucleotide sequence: TGTGCCAGCAGATCACAGGGTGGGTCCTACAATGAGCAGTTCTTC.

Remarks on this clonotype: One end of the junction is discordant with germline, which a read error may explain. The CDR3 DNA reads TGTGCTAGCAGCCCGGACCCGTGGGGCGGGGAGCTGTTTTTT. As protein: CASSPDPWGGELFF. This chain joins TRBV7-7 and TRBJ2-2; D gene ambiguous. Per the germline V gene, CDR1 is SSHAT and CDR2 is FNYEAQ (reference sequence). CDR3 length equals 14 residues.

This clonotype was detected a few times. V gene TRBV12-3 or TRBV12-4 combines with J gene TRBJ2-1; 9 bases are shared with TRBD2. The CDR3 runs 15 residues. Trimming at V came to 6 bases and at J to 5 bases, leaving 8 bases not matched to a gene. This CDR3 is CASRTPGLANNEQFF. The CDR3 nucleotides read TGTGCCAGCAGGACCCCGGGACTAGCTAACAATGAGCAGTTCTTC.

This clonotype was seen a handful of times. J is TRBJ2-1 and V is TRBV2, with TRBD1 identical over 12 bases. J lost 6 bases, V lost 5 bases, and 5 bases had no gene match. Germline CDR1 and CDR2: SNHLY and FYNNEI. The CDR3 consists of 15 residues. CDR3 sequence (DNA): TGTGCCAGCAGTTCCCCGGGACAGGGGGCCAATGAGCAGTTCTTC. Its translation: CASSSPGQGANEQFF.

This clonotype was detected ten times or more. The CDR3 reads CSVADRGYEQYF. The CDR3 DNA reads TGCAGCGTTGCGGACAGGGGCTACGAGCAGTACTTC. V is TRBV29-1 and J is TRBJ2-7; 9 bases are shared with TRBD1. The germline CDR1 and CDR2 sequences are SQVTM and ANQGSEA. The CDR3 consists of 12 residues. V shed 4 bases and J 3 bases; nucleotides not matched to a gene: 1.

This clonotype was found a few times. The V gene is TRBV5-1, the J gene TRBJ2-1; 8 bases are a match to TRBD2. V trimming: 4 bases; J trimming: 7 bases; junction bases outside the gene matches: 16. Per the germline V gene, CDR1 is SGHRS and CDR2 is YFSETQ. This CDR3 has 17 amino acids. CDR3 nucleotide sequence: TGCGCCAGCAGCCCCCAGGGTTCGGGGGGGCCAAGGAATGAGCAGTTCTTC. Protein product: CASSPQGSGGPRNEQFF.

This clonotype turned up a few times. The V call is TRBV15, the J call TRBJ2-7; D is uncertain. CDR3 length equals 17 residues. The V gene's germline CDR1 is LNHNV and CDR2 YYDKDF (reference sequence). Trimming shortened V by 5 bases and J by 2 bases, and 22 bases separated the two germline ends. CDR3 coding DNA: TGTGCCACCAGCCACGGGTTATCAGGCCAGGTAGCCTACGAGCAGTACTTC. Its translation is CATSHGLSGQVAYEQYF.

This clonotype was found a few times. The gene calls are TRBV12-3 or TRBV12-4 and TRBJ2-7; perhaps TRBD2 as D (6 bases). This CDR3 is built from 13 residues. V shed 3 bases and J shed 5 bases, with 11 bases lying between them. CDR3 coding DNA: TGTGCCAGCAGTTTCGGGAGCCGGAACGAGCAGTACTTC. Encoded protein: CASSFGSRNEQYF.

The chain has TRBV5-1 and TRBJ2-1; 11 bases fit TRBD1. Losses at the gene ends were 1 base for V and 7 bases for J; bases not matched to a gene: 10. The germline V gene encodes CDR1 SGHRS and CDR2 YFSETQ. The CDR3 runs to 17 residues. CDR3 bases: TGCGCCAGCAGCTTGCTCTATGGGACAGGGGGAAATAATGAGCAGTTCTTC. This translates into CASSLLYGTGGNNEQFF.

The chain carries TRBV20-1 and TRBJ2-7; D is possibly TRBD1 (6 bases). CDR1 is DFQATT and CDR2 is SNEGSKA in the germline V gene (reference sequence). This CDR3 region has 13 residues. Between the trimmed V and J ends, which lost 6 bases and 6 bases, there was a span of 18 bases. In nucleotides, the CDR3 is TGCAGTGCAGAGGCCAATTGGGGGCCCGAGCAGTACTTC. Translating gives CSAEANWGPEQYF.

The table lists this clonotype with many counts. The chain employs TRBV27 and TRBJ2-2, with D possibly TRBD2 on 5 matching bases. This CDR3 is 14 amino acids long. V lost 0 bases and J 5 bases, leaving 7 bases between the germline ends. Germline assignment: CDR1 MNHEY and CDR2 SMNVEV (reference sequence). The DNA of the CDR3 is TGTGCCAGCAGTTTATCCGCGGGTACCGGGGAGCTGTTTTTT. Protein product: CASSLSAGTGELFF.

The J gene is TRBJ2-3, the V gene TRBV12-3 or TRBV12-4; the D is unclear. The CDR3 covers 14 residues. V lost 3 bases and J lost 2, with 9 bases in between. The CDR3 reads CASSFLGNTDTQYF. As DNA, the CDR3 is TGTGCCAGCAGTTTTTTGGGGAACACAGATACGCAGTATTTT.

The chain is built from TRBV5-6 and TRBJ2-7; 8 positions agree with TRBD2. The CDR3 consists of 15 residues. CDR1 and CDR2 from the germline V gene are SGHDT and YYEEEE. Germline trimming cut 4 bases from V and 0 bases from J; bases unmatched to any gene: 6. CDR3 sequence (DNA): TGTGCCAGCAGCCCTAGCGGGTACTCCTCCTACGAGCAGTACTTC. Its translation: CASSPSGYSSYEQYF.

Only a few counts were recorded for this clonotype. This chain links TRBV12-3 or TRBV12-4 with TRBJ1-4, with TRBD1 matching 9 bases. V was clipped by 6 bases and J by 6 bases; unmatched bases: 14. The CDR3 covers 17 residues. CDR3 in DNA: TGTGCCAGCAGGAGGGGACAGGGCGGGGATGTCGATGAAAAACTGTTTTTT. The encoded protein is CASRRGQGGDVDEKLFF.

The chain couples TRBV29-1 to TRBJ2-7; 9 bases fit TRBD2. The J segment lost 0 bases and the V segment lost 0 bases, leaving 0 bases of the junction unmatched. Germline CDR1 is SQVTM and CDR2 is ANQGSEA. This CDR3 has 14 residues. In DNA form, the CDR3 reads TGCAGCGTTGAAGAGCGGGAGGGCTCCTACGAGCAGTACTTC. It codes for CSVEEREGSYEQYF.

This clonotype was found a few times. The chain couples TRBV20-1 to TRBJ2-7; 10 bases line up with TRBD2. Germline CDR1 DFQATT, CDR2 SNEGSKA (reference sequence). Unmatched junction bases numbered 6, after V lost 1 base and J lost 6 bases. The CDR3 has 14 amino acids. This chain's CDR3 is CSARGRTSGLEQYF. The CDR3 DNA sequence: TGCAGTGCTAGAGGAAGGACTAGCGGCCTCGAGCAGTACTTC.

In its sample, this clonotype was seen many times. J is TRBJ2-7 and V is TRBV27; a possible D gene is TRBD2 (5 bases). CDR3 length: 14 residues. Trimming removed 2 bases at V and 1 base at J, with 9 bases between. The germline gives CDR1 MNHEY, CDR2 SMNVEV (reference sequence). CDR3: CASSLTSGSYEQYF. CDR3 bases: TGTGCCAGCAGTTTAACGTCGGGGTCCTACGAGCAGTACTTC.

CDR3 nucleotides: TGTGCCAGCGGAGTGCCGACTAGCGCGAACTCCTACGAGCAGTACTTC. Residues: CASGVPTSANSYEQYF. The chain employs TRBV2 and TRBJ2-7, with 8 positions matching TRBD2. Germline loops: CDR1 SNHLY, CDR2 FYNNEI. V lost 8 bases, J lost 0 bases, and 12 bases stayed unmatched. The length of the CDR3 is 16 residues.

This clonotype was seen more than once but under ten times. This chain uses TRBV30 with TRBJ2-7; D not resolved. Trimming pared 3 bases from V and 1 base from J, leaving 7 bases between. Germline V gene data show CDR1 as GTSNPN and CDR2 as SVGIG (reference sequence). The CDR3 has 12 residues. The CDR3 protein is CAWRYGSYEQYF. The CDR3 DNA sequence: TGTGCCTGGAGGTACGGATCCTACGAGCAGTACTTC.